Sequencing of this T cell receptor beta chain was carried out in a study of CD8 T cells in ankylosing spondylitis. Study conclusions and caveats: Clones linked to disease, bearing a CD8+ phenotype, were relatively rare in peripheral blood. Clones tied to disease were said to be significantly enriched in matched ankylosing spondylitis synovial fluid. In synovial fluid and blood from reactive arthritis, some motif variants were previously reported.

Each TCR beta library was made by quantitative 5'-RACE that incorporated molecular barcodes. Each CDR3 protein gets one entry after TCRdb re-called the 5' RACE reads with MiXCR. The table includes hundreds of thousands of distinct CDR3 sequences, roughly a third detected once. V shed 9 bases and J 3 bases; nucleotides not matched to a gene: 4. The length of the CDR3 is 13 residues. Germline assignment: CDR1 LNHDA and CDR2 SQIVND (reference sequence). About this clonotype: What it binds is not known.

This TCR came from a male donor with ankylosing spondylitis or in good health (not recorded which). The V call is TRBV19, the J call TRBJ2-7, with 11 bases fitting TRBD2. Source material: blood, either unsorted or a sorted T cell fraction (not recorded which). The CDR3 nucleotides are TGTGCCAGCACTAGCGGGGGTTTCTACGAGCAGTACTTC. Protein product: CASTSGGFYEQYF.